Below, 7 T cell receptor beta chains from the same sample are listed, as sequenced in a study of cytomegalovirus exposure and HLA in healthy donors. Primers for the PCR totalled 60 Vbeta and 13 Jbeta. The repertoire was sequenced with immunoSEQ multiplex PCR; TCRdb's copy has only in-frame clones and lacks some. The sample holds some 110,000 clones, roughly 73% seen once. The sample comprised PBMCs. These receptors all stem from a woman between 40 and 50 years old in good health and CMV-seropositive.

This clone came up once. The chain joins TRBV18 to TRBJ2-2; D may be TRBD2 (6 bases). The CDR3 loop spans 19 amino acids. Germline V gives CDR1 KGHSH, CDR2 LQKENI. Trimming shortened V by 4 bases and J by 3 bases, and 24 bases separated the two germline ends. The CDR3 region has the DNA TGTGCCAGCTCACAGTTGGACGGAACTAGCTCTATGGACACCGGGGAGCTGTTTTTT. Protein: CASSQLDGTSSMDTGELFF.

This clone turned up a few times. This rearrangement joins TRBV7-8 to TRBJ2-1; 9 bases map to TRBD2. CDR1 is SGHVS and CDR2 is FQNEAQ in the germline V gene. The CDR3 totals 17 residues. V lost 6 bases to trimming and J lost 7 bases; unmatched junction nucleotides: 16. The CDR3 loop is CASSPGGSSGIGNEQFF. As DNA, the CDR3 is TGTGCCAGCAGTCCGGGGGGTTCTAGCGGGATTGGAAATGAGCAGTTCTTC.

The J gene is TRBJ1-2, the V gene TRBV2; 9 bases fit TRBD1. V lost 1 base, J lost 3 bases, and 15 bases stayed unmatched. The CDR3 length is 19 residues. The germline gives CDR1 SNHLY, CDR2 FYNNEI. The CDR3 here is CASSEGVGDRARSHYGYTF. CDR3 bases: TGTGCCAGCAGTGAAGGGGTAGGGGACAGGGCTCGGAGTCACTATGGCTACACCTTC.

The chain recombines TRBV28 with TRBJ2-1, with TRBD2 matching over 16 bases. The CDR3 spans 16 residues. The V and J ends lost 5 bases and 12 bases, in that order; junction bases with no gene match: 10. The germline gives CDR1 MDHEN, CDR2 SYDVKM. The CDR3: CASSIAGTSGRAPQFF. The CDR3 DNA is TGTGCCAGCAGTATAGCCGGGACTAGCGGGAGGGCACCGCAGTTCTTC.

This clone was counted a single time. The genes are TRBV13 and TRBJ2-2; D may be TRBD2 (5 bases). The ends were cut back, 4 bases at V and 6 bases at J, with 15 bases in the middle. The CDR3 extends over 15 amino acids. Germline loops: CDR1 PRHDT, CDR2 FYEKMQ (reference sequence). CDR3 sequence: CASSSNYPRAGELFF. The DNA of the CDR3 is TGTGCCAGCAGCTCCAACTACCCGAGGGCCGGGGAGCTGTTTTTT. Supplemented by reference TRBV13 and TRBJ2-2, the full variable domain reads AAGVIQSPRHLIKEKRETATLKCYPIPRHDTVYWYQQGPGQDPQFLISFYEKMQSDKGSIPDRFSAQQFSDYHSELNMSSLELGDSALYFCASSSNYPRAGELFFGEGSRLTVL.

The V and J genes are TRBV5-1 and TRBJ2-1, with 12 bases fitting TRBD2. This CDR3 has 16 amino acids. Germline V gene lookup returns CDR1 SGHRS and CDR2 YFSETQ. V shed 3 bases, J shed 8 bases, and the junction held 9 bases outside the gene matches. CDR3 sequence (DNA): TGCGCCAGCAGCTATCGGACTAGCGGGATGGGCGATGAGCAGTTCTTC. Translated: CASSYRTSGMGDEQFF.

The CDR3 spells CASSLAPGTGNTIYF. CDR3 bases: TGTGCCAGCAGCTTAGCCCCAGGGACTGGAAACACCATATATTTT. This chain connects TRBV7-2 to TRBJ1-3; TRBD1 is a possible D gene (5 bases). The CDR3 loop spans 15 amino acids. The germline V gene encodes CDR1 SGHTA and CDR2 FQGNSA. V was cut by 0 bases and J by 2 bases, with 8 bases left in between. Drawing the rest from reference TRBV7-2 and TRBJ1-3, the complete variable domain is GAGVSQSPSNKVTEKGKDVELRCDPISGHTALYWYRQSLGQGLEFLIYFQGNSAPDKSGLPSDRFSAERTGGSVSTLTIQRTQQEDSAVYLCASSLAPGTGNTIYFGEGSWLTVV.